One sample yielded the 30 T cell receptor beta chains listed below, sequenced in a study of beta chain features in type 1 diabetes. The isolated RNA, all of it, was reverse transcribed, so expressed TCRB transcripts were what got sequenced. Sequencing was performed with immunoSEQ multiplex PCR; in TCRdb, only in-frame clones are kept and a portion is missing. The sample lists 140,000 to 150,000 clones; around 51% were seen once. The specimen sequenced was Tregs from blood. These receptors were obtained from a man aged 18 to 29 in good health.

The chain has TRBV19 and TRBJ1-5; D not resolved. CDR3 length: 14 residues. CDR1 is LNHDA, CDR2 SQIVND, per germline (reference sequence). V was trimmed by 8 bases and J by 1 base, leaving 12 bases between them. CDR3 sequence reads: CASRRAESNQPQHF. The DNA for the CDR3 is TGTGCCAGTCGGAGGGCTGAGAGCAATCAGCCCCAGCATTTT.

The chain links TRBV7-9 to TRBJ2-7, with 7 bases that match TRBD2. Germline lookup yields CDR1 SEHNR and CDR2 FQNEAQ (reference sequence). The junction had 7 bases not matched to a gene; V was cut back by 3 bases and J by 5 bases. The CDR3 covers 14 residues. The CDR3 here is CASSFGLAENEQYF. In DNA, the CDR3 is TGTGCCAGCAGCTTCGGGCTAGCGGAGAACGAGCAGTACTTC.

The rearrangement joins TRBV27 to TRBJ2-5, with 8 bases identical to TRBD2. J gave up 2 bases and V 6 bases, and 2 bases lay outside the gene matches. CDR3 size: 13 residues. Germline CDR1 reads MNHEY; CDR2 reads SMNVEV (reference sequence). The CDR3 bases are TGTGCCAGCAGAGTAGCGGGACAAGAGACCCAGTACTTC. As protein: CASRVAGQETQYF.

This clone was seen a few times. The V call is TRBV14, the J call TRBJ1-2, with a tentative D call TRBD1 (6 bases). The CDR3 covers 16 residues. The ends were cut back, 1 base at V and 4 bases at J, with 16 bases in the middle. The germline gives CDR1 SGHDN, CDR2 FVKESK. Written as DNA, the CDR3 is TGTGCCAGCAGCCAAGGTCCCCCGGACAGAGTCTATGGCTACACCTTC. This gives the protein CASSQGPPDRVYGYTF.

This chain links TRBV25-1 with TRBJ1-5; D is undetermined. CDR1 is MGHDK, CDR2 SYGVNS, per germline. The CDR3 runs 12 residues. V lost 3 bases and J 4 bases, leaving 4 bases between the germline ends. CDR3 sequence (DNA): TGTGCCAGCAGTGAGGCTAATCAGCCCCAGCATTTT. Translating it yields CASSEANQPQHF.

The chain has TRBV23-1 and TRBJ2-1; D may be TRBD2 (7 bases). TRBV23-1 is an ORF for which the function is uncertain. The ends were cut back, 8 bases at V and 4 bases at J, with 18 bases in the middle. The length of the CDR3 is 15 residues. The CDR3 is CASSRSGGSYNEQFF. Here the CDR3 DNA reads TGCGCCAGCTCGCGTTCGGGGGGCTCTTACAATGAGCAGTTCTTC.

CDR3 nucleotides: TGTGCCAGCTCACCACCGGGGCAGCAGAACACTGAAGCTTTCTTT. Translated: CASSPPGQQNTEAFF. The genes are TRBV18 and TRBJ1-1; D possibly corresponds to TRBD1 (5 bases). Looked up from germline, CDR1 is KGHSH and CDR2 is LQKENI. The CDR3 spans 15 residues. Trimming took 0 bases from V and 1 from J, leaving 9 bases between them.

This clone has a handful of counts. This chain uses TRBV28 with TRBJ2-7, with 10 bases identical to TRBD2. This CDR3 is 18 amino acids long. The J segment lost 5 bases and the V segment lost 8 bases, leaving 21 bases of the junction unmatched. Per germline, CDR1 MDHEN and CDR2 SYDVKM. The CDR3 protein is CASSGFGTGLAAGDEQYF. Here the CDR3 DNA reads TGTGCCAGCTCTGGGTTCGGGACAGGACTAGCGGCGGGGGACGAGCAGTACTTC.

The rearrangement links TRBV19 to TRBJ1-1; D is uncertain. Germline lookup yields CDR1 LNHDA and CDR2 SQIVND (reference sequence). V lost 1 base, J lost 4 bases, and 7 bases lay in between. This CDR3 is built from 13 residues. CDR3 loop: CASSIGSGTEAFF. DNA for the CDR3: TGTGCCAGTAGTATAGGGTCGGGCACTGAAGCTTTCTTT.

J is TRBJ1-3 and V is TRBV13, with D hard to call. The CDR3 consists of 13 residues. In germline, CDR1 is PRHDT, CDR2 FYEKMQ (reference sequence). V was trimmed by 2 bases and J by 4 bases, leaving 6 bases between them. The CDR3 here is CASSLFSGNTIYF. The CDR3 DNA is TGTGCCAGCAGCTTATTTTCGGGAAACACCATATATTTT.

This clone occurred a few times. Here the CDR3 DNA reads TGTGCCAGCAGCACCGACAGGGCCAAATGGATCTATGGCTACACCTTC. It specifies CASSTDRAKWIYGYTF. This sequence joins TRBV9 and TRBJ1-2, with TRBD1 identical over 7 bases. The J segment lost 4 bases and the V segment lost 4 bases, leaving 13 bases of the junction unmatched. The V gene's germline CDR1 is SGDLS and CDR2 YYNGEE. The CDR3 covers 16 residues.

The rearrangement links TRBV7-3 to TRBJ1-1; 8 bases map to TRBD1. Germline V gives CDR1 SGHTA, CDR2 FQGTGA. J was trimmed by 3 bases and V by 4 bases; bases with no gene match: 4. This CDR3 is 14 amino acids long. The CDR3 region has the DNA TGTGCCAGCAGCTACAGGGGGAGGGACACTGAAGCTTTCTTT. It yields the protein CASSYRGRDTEAFF.

V gene TRBV6-6 combines with J gene TRBJ1-5; a weak D match, TRBD1 (5 bases). The CDR3 has 15 residues. Trimming left V 0 bases short and J 7 bases short, with 13 bases between. Looked up from germline, CDR1 is MNHNY and CDR2 is SVGAGI (reference sequence). CDR3 DNA: TGTGCCAGCAGTTACTCGAGGAACCGGGGGCAGCCCCAGCATTTT. Encoded protein: CASSYSRNRGQPQHF.

CDR3 loop: CASSLTSGVETQYF. DNA of the CDR3: TGTGCCAGCAGCTTGACTAGCGGGGTAGAGACCCAGTACTTC. This chain connects TRBV5-6 to TRBJ2-5; the match to TRBD2 covers 10 bases. The CDR3 runs to 14 residues. The germline gives CDR1 SGHDT, CDR2 YYEEEE. V trimming: 1 base; J trimming: 4 bases; junction bases outside the gene matches: 1.

A few counts support this clone. This chain joins TRBV5-1 and TRBJ2-2; 7 bases fit TRBD1. CDR1 SGHRS and CDR2 YFSETQ come from the germline V gene. The ends lost 1 base at V and 1 base at J; junction bases unmatched: 4. The CDR3 has 16 residues. The CDR3, as DNA: TGCGCCAGCAGCTTGCTGGGACAGATGAACACCGGGGAGCTGTTTTTT. Amino acids: CASSLLGQMNTGELFF. Full variable domain (missing parts from reference TRBV5-1 and TRBJ2-2): KAGVTQTPRYLIKTRGQQVTLSCSPISGHRSVSWYQQTPGQGLQFLFEYFSETQRNKGNFPGRFSGRQFSNSRSEMNVSTLELGDSALYLCASSLLGQMNTGELFFGEGSRLTVL.

The rearrangement links TRBV5-1 to TRBJ1-1; 8 bases align to TRBD1. The CDR3 is made up of 13 amino acids. CDR1 is SGHRS and CDR2 is YFSETQ in the germline V gene. The V gene end was trimmed by 5 bases and the J gene end by 3 bases; junction bases not matched to a gene: 3. The CDR3 sequence is CASRETGDTEAFF. The CDR3 nucleotides read TGCGCCAGCAGGGAGACAGGGGACACTGAAGCTTTCTTT.

The chain is built from TRBV4-1 and TRBJ2-1; 10 bases line up with TRBD2. CDR1 is MGHRA and CDR2 is YSYEKL in the germline V gene. V gave up 3 bases and J gave up 3 bases; unmatched junction bases: 5. This CDR3 is 16 amino acids long. The CDR3 here is CASSQASGSIYNEQFF. DNA of the CDR3: TGCGCCAGCAGCCAGGCTAGCGGGAGTATCTACAATGAGCAGTTCTTC.

The CDR3 loop is CASSSDRDYGYTF. The CDR3 DNA sequence: TGTGCCAGCAGCTCGGACAGGGACTATGGCTACACCTTC. The chain links TRBV5-5 to TRBJ1-2; 8 bases fit TRBD1. The V gene's germline CDR1 is SGHKS and CDR2 YYEKEE (reference sequence). The J segment lost 3 bases and the V segment lost 3 bases, leaving 1 base of the junction unmatched. The CDR3 is 13 residues long.

A single count supports this clone. The chain has TRBV6-1 and TRBJ2-2, with D possibly TRBD1 on 6 matching bases. CDR3 length equals 13 residues. V lost 6 bases to trimming and J lost 3 bases, with 8 bases between them. Germline lookup yields CDR1 MNHNS and CDR2 SASEGT. CDR3 loop: CASSPGDTGELFF. The CDR3 DNA is TGTGCCAGCAGCCCAGGGGACACCGGGGAGCTGTTTTTT.

Only a few counts were recorded for this clone. This chain connects TRBV10-3 to TRBJ2-1; D might be TRBD2 (5 bases). V lost 5 bases and J lost 0, with 11 bases in between. Germline V gene sequence: CDR1 ENHRY, CDR2 SYGVKD. The CDR3 length is 15 residues. CDR3 sequence (DNA): TGTGCCATCAGTCAAGGACTGAGCTCCTACAATGAGCAGTTCTTC. Protein: CAISQGLSSYNEQFF.

J is TRBJ1-1 and V is TRBV30; 8 positions agree with TRBD1. The CDR3 extends over 16 amino acids. Germline lookup yields CDR1 GTSNPN and CDR2 SVGIG (reference sequence). Trimming at V came to 2 bases and at J to 0 bases, leaving 8 bases not matched to a gene. The chain's CDR3 is CAWSNGQGMVNTEAFF. CDR3 coding DNA: TGTGCCTGGAGTAATGGACAGGGAATGGTGAACACTGAAGCTTTCTTT.

The chain employs TRBV19 and TRBJ1-1, with no clear D. The V gene's germline CDR1 is LNHDA and CDR2 SQIVND (reference sequence). V lost 6 bases to trimming and J lost 6 bases, with 20 bases between them. The CDR3 totals 15 residues. The CDR3 sequence is CASSTILSTTAEAFF. CDR3 sequence (DNA): TGTGCCAGTAGCACCATCCTATCCACTACTGCTGAAGCTTTCTTT.

V gene TRBV7-2 combines with J gene TRBJ2-3; D is perhaps TRBD1 (6 bases). This CDR3 region has 14 residues. V lost 6 bases and J lost 3, with 13 bases in between. Germline V CDR1 and CDR2: SGHTA, FQGNSA. CDR3 coding DNA: TGTGCCAGCAGTAGGGGGTGGGGGACAGATACGCAGTATTTT. It codes for CASSRGWGTDTQYF.

V usage is TRBV7-6 and J usage is TRBJ2-3, with a possible D match to TRBD2 (5 bases). The V gene's germline CDR1 is SGHVS and CDR2 FNYEAQ. V was shortened by 1 base and J by 5 bases, with 10 bases between the two germline ends. The CDR3 is made up of 14 amino acids. This chain's CDR3 is CASSLGGPQDTQYF. CDR3 nucleotides: TGTGCCAGCAGCTTAGGAGGGCCTCAAGATACGCAGTATTTT.

V and J are TRBV4-1 and TRBJ1-1, with D maybe TRBD1 (5 bases). The CDR3 has 13 residues. V dropped 1 base and J dropped 7 bases, with 10 bases sitting between them. From germline, CDR1 is MGHRA and CDR2 YSYEKL. Here the CDR3 reads CASSQGRAFEAFF. The CDR3 nucleotides read TGCGCCAGCAGCCAAGGCAGGGCCTTTGAAGCTTTCTTT.

V and J are TRBV9 and TRBJ2-3; 12 positions agree with TRBD2. This CDR3 comprises 16 residues. Germline CDR1 and CDR2: SGDLS and YYNGEE. V was pared by 4 bases and J by 3 bases, with 6 bases of the junction left unmatched. In nucleotides, the CDR3 is TGTGCCAGCAGCCCCTTGACTAGCGGGGGTACAGATACGCAGTATTTT. Translating it yields CASSPLTSGGTDTQYF.

The chain carries TRBV19 and TRBJ2-1; 10 positions match TRBD2. The CDR3 is 20 amino acids. CDR1 LNHDA and CDR2 SQIVND come from the germline V gene (reference sequence). Trimming at V came to 4 bases and at J to 0 bases, leaving 15 bases not matched to a gene. The CDR3 DNA follows: TGTGCCAGTAGTAACACCTACTCAAATAGCGGGGGGCGCTCCTACAATGAGCAGTTCTTC. Translation: CASSNTYSNSGGRSYNEQFF.

This clone was seen a few times. CDR3: CASSLGGDREAFF. The CDR3 bases are TGTGCCAGCAGCTTAGGGGGGGACAGAGAAGCTTTCTTT. This sequence joins TRBV7-2 and TRBJ1-1, with 7 positions matching TRBD1. CDR3 length: 13 residues. Germline lookup yields CDR1 SGHTA and CDR2 FQGNSA. V trimming: 1 base; J trimming: 8 bases; junction bases outside the gene matches: 4.

This chain joins TRBV28 and TRBJ2-3; 14 bases are shared with TRBD2. Germline V gene sequence: CDR1 MDHEN, CDR2 SYDVKM. The CDR3 loop spans 19 amino acids. V was pared by 5 bases and J by 5 bases, with 15 bases of the junction left unmatched. This CDR3 is CASSINAGGLAGGVDTQYF. The CDR3 DNA is TGTGCCAGCAGTATTAACGCCGGCGGACTAGCGGGGGGAGTAGATACGCAGTATTTT.

The CDR3 loop is CASSQDVRGQGNQRERKEQYF. For the CDR3, the DNA is TGTGCCAGCAGCCAAGATGTTAGGGGACAGGGGAACCAGCGGGAGCGTAAAGAGCAGTACTTC. The chain is built from TRBV4-2 and TRBJ2-7; 10 nucleotides agree with TRBD1. The V gene's germline CDR1 is LGHNA and CDR2 YNFKEQ. Trimming at V came to 0 bases and at J to 7 bases, leaving 24 bases not matched to a gene. The CDR3 covers 21 residues.